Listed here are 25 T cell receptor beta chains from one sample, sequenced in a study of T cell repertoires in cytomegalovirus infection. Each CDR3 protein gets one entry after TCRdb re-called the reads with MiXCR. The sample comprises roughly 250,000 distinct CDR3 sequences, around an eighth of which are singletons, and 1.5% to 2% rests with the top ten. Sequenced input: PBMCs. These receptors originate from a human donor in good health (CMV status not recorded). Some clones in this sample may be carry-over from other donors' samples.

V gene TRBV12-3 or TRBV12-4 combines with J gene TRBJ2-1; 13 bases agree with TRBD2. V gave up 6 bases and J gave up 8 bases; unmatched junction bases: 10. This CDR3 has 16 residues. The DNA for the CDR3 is TGTGCCAGCAGCCCTCAACTAGCGGGAGGGCCATATGAGCAGTTCTTC. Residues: CASSPQLAGGPYEQFF.

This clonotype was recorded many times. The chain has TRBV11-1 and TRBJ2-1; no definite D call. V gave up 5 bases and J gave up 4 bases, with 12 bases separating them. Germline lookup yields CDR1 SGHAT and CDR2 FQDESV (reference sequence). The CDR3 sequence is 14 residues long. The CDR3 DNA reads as TGTGCCAGCAGCGCGATGCTAGGTTACAATGAGCAGTTCTTC. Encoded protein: CASSAMLGYNEQFF.

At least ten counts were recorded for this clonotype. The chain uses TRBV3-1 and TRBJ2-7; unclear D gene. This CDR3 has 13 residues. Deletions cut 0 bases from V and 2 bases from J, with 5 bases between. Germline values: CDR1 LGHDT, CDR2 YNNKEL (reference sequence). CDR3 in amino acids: CASSQDSTYEQYF. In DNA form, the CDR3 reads TGTGCCAGCAGCCAAGACAGCACCTACGAGCAGTACTTC.

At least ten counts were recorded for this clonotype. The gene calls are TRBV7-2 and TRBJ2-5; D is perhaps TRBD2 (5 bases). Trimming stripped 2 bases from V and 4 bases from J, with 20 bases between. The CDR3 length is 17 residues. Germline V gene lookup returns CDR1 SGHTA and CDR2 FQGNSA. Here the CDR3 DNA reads TGTGCCAGCAGCTTAAGCGGACTCCTCGAAGAGGGAGAGACCCAGTACTTC. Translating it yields CASSLSGLLEEGETQYF.

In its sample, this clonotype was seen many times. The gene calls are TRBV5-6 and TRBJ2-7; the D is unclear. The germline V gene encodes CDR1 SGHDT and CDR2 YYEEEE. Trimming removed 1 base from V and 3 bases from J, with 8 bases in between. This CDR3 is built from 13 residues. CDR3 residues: CASSLRQYYEQYF. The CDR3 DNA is TGTGCCAGCAGCTTGCGGCAGTACTACGAGCAGTACTTC.

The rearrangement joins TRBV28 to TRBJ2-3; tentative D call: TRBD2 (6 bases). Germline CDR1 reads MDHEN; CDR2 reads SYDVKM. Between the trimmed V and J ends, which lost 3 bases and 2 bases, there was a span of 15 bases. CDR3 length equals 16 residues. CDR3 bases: TGTGCCAGCAGTTTTGCCGGGGCTAGCGACACAGATACGCAGTATTTT. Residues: CASSFAGASDTDTQYF.

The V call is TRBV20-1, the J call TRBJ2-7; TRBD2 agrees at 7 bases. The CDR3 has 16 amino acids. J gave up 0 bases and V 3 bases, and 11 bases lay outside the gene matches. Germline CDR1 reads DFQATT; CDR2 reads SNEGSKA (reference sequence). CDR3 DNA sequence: TGCAGTGCTAGTGGGCCTAGCGGCCTGAGCTCCTACGAGCAGTACTTC. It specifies CSASGPSGLSSYEQYF.

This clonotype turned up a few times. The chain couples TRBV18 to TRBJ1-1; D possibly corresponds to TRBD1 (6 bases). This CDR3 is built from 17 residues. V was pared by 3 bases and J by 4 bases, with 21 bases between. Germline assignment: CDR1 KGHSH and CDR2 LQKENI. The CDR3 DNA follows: TGTGCCAGCTCACCGAGGGGGGGCGCGATGAGGGCCACTGAAGCTTTCTTT. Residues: CASSPRGGAMRATEAFF. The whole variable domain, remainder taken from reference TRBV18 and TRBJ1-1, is NAGVMQNPRHLVRRRGQEARLRCSPMKGHSHVYWYRQLPEEGLKFMVYLQKENIIDESGMPKERFSAEFPKEGPSILRIQQVVRGDSAAYFCASSPRGGAMRATEAFFGQGTRLTVV.

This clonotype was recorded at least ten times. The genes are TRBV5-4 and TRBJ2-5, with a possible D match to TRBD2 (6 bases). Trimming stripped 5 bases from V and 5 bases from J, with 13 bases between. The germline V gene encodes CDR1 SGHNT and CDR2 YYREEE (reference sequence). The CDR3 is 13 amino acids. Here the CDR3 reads CASRSNLAETQYF. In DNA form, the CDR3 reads TGTGCCAGCAGATCCAACCTAGCGGAGACCCAGTACTTC.

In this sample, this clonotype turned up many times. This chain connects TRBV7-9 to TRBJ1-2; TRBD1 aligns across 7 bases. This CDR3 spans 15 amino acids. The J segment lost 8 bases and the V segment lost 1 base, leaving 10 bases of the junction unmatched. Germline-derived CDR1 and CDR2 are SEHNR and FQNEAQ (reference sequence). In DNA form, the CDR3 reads TGTGCCAGCAGCTTAGGAACCGGGGACAGACGCGGCTACACCTTC. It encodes CASSLGTGDRRGYTF.

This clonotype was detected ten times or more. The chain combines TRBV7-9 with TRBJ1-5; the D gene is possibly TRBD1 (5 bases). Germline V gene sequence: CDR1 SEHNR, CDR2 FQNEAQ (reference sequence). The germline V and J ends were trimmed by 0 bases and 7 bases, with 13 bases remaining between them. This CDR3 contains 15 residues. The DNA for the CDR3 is TGTGCCAGCAGCTTAGCTGTTGGGGGGAACCAGCCCCAGCATTTT. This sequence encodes CASSLAVGGNQPQHF.

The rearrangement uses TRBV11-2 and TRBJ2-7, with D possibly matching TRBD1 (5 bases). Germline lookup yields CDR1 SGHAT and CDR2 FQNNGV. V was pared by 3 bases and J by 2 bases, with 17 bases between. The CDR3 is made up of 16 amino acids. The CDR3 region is CASSFGQGTLAYEQYF. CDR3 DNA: TGTGCCAGCAGCTTCGGGCAGGGAACGCTGGCCTACGAGCAGTACTTC.

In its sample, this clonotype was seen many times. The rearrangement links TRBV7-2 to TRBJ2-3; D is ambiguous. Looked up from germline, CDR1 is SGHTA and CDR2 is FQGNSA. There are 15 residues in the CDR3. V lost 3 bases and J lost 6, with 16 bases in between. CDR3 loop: CASSLGPVVSDTQYF. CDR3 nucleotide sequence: TGTGCCAGCAGCTTGGGCCCCGTGGTCTCCGATACGCAGTATTTT.

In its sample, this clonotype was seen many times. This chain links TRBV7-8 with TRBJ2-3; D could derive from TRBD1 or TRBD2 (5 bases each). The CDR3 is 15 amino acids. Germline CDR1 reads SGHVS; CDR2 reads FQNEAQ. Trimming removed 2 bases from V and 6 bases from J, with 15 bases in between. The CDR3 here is CASSLLGEPSDTQYF. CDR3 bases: TGTGCCAGCAGCTTATTGGGGGAGCCATCTGATACGCAGTATTTT.

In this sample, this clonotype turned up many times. CDR3 residues: CASSQDVLAGDTQYF. CDR3 coding DNA: TGCGCCAGCAGCCAAGATGTACTAGCAGGAGATACGCAGTATTTT. This chain joins TRBV4-3 and TRBJ2-3, with a possible D match to TRBD2 (6 bases). V was pared by 0 bases and J by 5 bases, with 12 bases between. The germline V gene encodes CDR1 LGHNA and CDR2 YSLEER. The CDR3 is 15 amino acids.

The CDR3 sequence: CSVEAPGQGYNEQFF. The CDR3, as DNA: TGCAGCGTTGAGGCTCCGGGACAGGGGTACAATGAGCAGTTCTTC. This sequence joins TRBV29-1 and TRBJ2-1; 10 nucleotides line up with TRBD1. Germline loops: CDR1 SQVTM, CDR2 ANQGSEA. Trimming took 3 bases from V and 4 from J; bases not matched to a gene: 6. The CDR3 has 15 amino acids.

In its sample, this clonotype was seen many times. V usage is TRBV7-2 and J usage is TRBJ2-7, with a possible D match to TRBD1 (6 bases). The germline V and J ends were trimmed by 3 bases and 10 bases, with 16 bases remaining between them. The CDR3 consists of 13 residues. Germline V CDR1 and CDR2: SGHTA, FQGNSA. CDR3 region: CASSFRDTTVQYF. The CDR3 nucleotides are TGTGCCAGCAGCTTTAGGGACACGACCGTCCAGTACTTC.

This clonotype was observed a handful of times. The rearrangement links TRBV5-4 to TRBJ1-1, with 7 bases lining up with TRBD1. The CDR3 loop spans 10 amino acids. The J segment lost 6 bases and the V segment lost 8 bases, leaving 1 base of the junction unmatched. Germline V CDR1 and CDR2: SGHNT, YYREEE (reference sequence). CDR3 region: CARGQSEAFF. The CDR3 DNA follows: TGTGCCAGGGGACAGTCTGAAGCTTTCTTT. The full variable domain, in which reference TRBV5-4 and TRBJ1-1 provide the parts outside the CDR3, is ETGVTQSPTHLIKTRGQQVTLRCSSQSGHNTVSWYQQALGQGPQFIFQYYREEENGRGNFPPRFSGLQFPNYSSELNVNALELDDSALYLCARGQSEAFFGQGTRLTVV.

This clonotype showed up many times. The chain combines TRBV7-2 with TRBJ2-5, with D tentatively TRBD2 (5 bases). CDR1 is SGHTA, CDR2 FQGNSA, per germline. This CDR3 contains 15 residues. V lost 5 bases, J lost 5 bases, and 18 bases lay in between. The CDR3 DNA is TGTGCCAGCAGCCCCCCCGGCTCGGGCGGGGAGACCCAGTACTTC. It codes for CASSPPGSGGETQYF.

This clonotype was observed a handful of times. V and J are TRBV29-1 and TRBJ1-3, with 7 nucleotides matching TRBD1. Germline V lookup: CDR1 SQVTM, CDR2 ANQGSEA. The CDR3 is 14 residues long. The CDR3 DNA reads TGCAGTACCCTCGGGACAGACTCTGGAAACACCATATATTTT. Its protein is CSTLGTDSGNTIYF.

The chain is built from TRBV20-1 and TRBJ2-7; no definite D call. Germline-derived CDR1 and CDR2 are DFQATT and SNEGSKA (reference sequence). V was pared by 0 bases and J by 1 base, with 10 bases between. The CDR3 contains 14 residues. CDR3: CSARDLATSYEQYF. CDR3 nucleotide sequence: TGCAGTGCTAGAGATCTGGCCACTTCCTACGAGCAGTACTTC.

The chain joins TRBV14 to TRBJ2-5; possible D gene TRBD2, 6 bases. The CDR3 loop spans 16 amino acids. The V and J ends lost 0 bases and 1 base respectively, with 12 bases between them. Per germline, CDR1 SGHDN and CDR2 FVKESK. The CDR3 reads CASSQDEPGLQETQYF. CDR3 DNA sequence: TGTGCCAGCAGCCAAGACGAACCGGGACTCCAAGAGACCCAGTACTTC.

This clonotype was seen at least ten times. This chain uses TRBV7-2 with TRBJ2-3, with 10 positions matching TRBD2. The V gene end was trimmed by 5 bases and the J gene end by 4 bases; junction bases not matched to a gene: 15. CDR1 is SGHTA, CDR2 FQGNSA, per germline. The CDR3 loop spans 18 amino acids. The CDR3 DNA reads TGTGCCAGCAGCGACTCCCCAAAGAGCGGGAGGGGGCCAGATACGCAGTATTTT. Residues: CASSDSPKSGRGPDTQYF. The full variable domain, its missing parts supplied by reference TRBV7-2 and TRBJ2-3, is GAGVSQSPSNKVTEKGKDVELRCDPISGHTALYWYRQSLGQGLEFLIYFQGNSAPDKSGLPSDRFSAERTGGSVSTLTIQRTQQEDSAVYLCASSDSPKSGRGPDTQYFGPGTRLTVL.

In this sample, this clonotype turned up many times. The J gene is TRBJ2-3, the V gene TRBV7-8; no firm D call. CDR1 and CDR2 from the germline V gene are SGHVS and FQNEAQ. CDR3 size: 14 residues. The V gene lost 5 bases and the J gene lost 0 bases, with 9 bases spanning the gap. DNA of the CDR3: TGTGCCAGCAGCCCAACCTCTAGCACAGATACGCAGTATTTT. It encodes CASSPTSSTDTQYF.

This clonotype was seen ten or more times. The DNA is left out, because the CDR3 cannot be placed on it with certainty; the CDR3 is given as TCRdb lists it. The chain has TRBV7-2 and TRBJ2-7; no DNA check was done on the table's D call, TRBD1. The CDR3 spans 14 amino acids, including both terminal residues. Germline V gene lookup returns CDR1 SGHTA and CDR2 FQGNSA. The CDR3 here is CASSFGQGGGRQYF.